These 27 T cell receptor beta chains were all obtained from the same sample, sequenced in a study of CD8+CD57+ T cells in acquired aplastic anemia. Patients who underwent sequencing had shown CD8+CD57+ cell expansion by flow cytometry. TCR beta VDJ and CDR3 profiles were obtained from a genomic DNA template. TCRdb analysed the reads with MiXCR anew, one entry per CDR3 protein. The table has around 290,000 distinct CDR3 sequences, around three fifths seen once; the top ten hold 1% to 1.5%. Sample: sorted CD4+, CD8+, or CD8+CD57+ T cells (not recorded which) from PBMCs. These receptors were collected from a human donor with aplastic anemia.

With respect to this clonotype: The CDR3 end shows no conserved phenylalanine or tryptophan, and so a read error is likely. The CDR3, as DNA: TGTGCCAGCAGTATTGGAGCGGACCCGGTCCCGGGAGAGCAGTACCTC. Amino acids: CASSIGADPVPGEQYL. This chain uses TRBV2 with TRBJ2-7; tentatively, D is TRBD2 (5 bases). The length of the CDR3 is 16 residues. Trimming cost V 5 bases and J 7 bases, with 24 bases left between them. CDR1 and CDR2 (germline): SNHLY, FYNNEI.

V is TRBV9 and J is TRBJ2-1, with 14 positions matching TRBD2. CDR3 length equals 18 residues. The V segment lost 4 bases and the J segment 10 bases; nucleotides outside the gene matches: 16. In germline, CDR1 is SGDLS, CDR2 YYNGEE. The CDR3 nucleotides are TGTGCCAGCAGCCCTTCCCCCGGGGGACTAGCGGGAGCCCAAGAGCAGTTCTTC. Protein sequence: CASSPSPGGLAGAQEQFF.

The genes are TRBV7-9 and TRBJ2-3; 10 positions match TRBD2. The CDR3 spans 15 residues. CDR1 is SEHNR, CDR2 FQNEAQ, per germline (reference sequence). J was trimmed by 4 bases and V by 5 bases; bases with no gene match: 6. CDR3 sequence (DNA): TGTGCCAGCAGCGTTAGCGGGGGGTCCCCAGATACGCAGTATTTT. It yields the protein CASSVSGGSPDTQYF.

This chain links TRBV10-1 with TRBJ2-1, with a possible D match to TRBD2 (5 bases). The CDR3 totals 17 residues. The germline gives CDR1 WNHNN, CDR2 SYGVQD (reference sequence). V lost 4 bases, J lost 2 bases, and 18 bases lay in between. The CDR3 DNA is TGCGCCAGCAGTGGAGCGGCGCCTGATGGTCCCTACAATGAGCAGTTCTTC. Translating gives CASSGAAPDGPYNEQFF.

This clonotype was observed a few times. The chain carries TRBV6-1 and TRBJ2-3; no clear D gene. Trimming pared 6 bases from V and 0 bases from J, leaving 19 bases between. The CDR3 spans 17 residues. Looked up from germline, CDR1 is MNHNS and CDR2 is SASEGT. CDR3 nucleotide sequence: TGTGCCAGCAGGGATGCTCCCTCGCCGTTTAGCACAGATACGCAGTATTTT. Amino acids: CASRDAPSPFSTDTQYF.

The chain employs TRBV7-8 and TRBJ1-1; a possible D gene is TRBD1 (5 bases). This CDR3 is built from 14 residues. Germline CDR1 reads SGHVS; CDR2 reads FQNEAQ. The V and J ends lost 5 bases and 4 bases respectively, with 14 bases between them. CDR3 nucleotide sequence: TGTGCCAGCAGCACGAGCAGGGAGCGCACTGAAGCTTTCTTT. Translation: CASSTSRERTEAFF.

V gene TRBV15 combines with J gene TRBJ2-7; D gene uncertain. The V gene lost 2 bases and the J gene lost 3 bases, with 5 bases spanning the gap. Germline V lookup: CDR1 LNHNV, CDR2 YYDKDF (reference sequence). The CDR3 contains 12 residues. The CDR3 DNA reads as TGTGCCACCAGCAGATCTAACTACGAGCAGTACTTC. Its protein product is CATSRSNYEQYF.

The rearrangement joins TRBV6-5 to TRBJ1-1; 9 positions match TRBD1. Germline loops: CDR1 MNHEY, CDR2 SVGAGI. V lost 6 bases and J lost 6; bases outside the gene matches: 5. CDR3 length equals 13 residues. CDR3 loop: CASSPTGGSEAFF. CDR3 nucleotide sequence: TGTGCCAGCAGCCCGACAGGGGGGTCTGAAGCTTTCTTT.

This chain uses TRBV2 with TRBJ2-5; the D gene is possibly TRBD1 (5 bases). The germline V and J ends were trimmed by 8 bases and 5 bases, with 9 bases remaining between them. Germline V gene data show CDR1 as SNHLY and CDR2 as FYNNEI. This CDR3 is built from 11 residues. Written as DNA, the CDR3 is TGTGCCAGCCAAGGGGTGGAGACCCAGTACTTC. Translation: CASQGVETQYF.

As DNA, the CDR3 is TGTGCCAGCAGCTTATGGCCAGGGGAGGCCTACGAGCAGTACTTC. Translation gives CASSLWPGEAYEQYF. This sequence joins TRBV11-2 and TRBJ2-7; tentatively, D is TRBD1 or TRBD2 (6 bases each). V was trimmed by 2 bases and J by 2 bases, leaving 13 bases between them. The CDR3 is 15 residues long. The V gene's germline CDR1 is SGHAT and CDR2 FQNNGV.

V is TRBV7-9 and J is TRBJ1-4; D gene unclear. Germline V gene data show CDR1 as SEHNR and CDR2 as FQNEAQ (reference sequence). This CDR3 has 12 residues. Trimming took off 1 base at V and 13 bases at J, with 10 bases between the two ends. This CDR3 is CASSLEETILFF. CDR3 coding DNA: TGTGCCAGCAGCTTAGAGGAGACAATACTGTTTTTT.

In this sample, this clonotype turned up a few times. The chain uses TRBV15 and TRBJ1-5, with D maybe TRBD1 (5 bases). This CDR3 is 16 amino acids long. The V gene's germline CDR1 is LNHNV and CDR2 YYDKDF (reference sequence). Trimming cost V 5 bases and J 3 bases, with 17 bases left between them. CDR3 nucleotides: TGTGCCACCAGCGCTCGCTCAGGGTTGGTCAATCAGCCCCAGCATTTT. Amino acids: CATSARSGLVNQPQHF.

This clonotype has a count of ten or more. CDR3 protein: CASGQGGNTEAFF. In DNA form, the CDR3 reads TGTGCCAGCGGACAGGGGGGGAACACTGAAGCTTTCTTT. The rearrangement links TRBV7-3 to TRBJ1-1; 10 positions match TRBD1. V was pared by 8 bases and J by 1 base, with 1 base of the junction left unmatched. This CDR3 has 13 residues. CDR1 and CDR2 (germline): SGHTA, FQGTGA.

This clonotype was seen more than once but under ten times. This rearrangement joins TRBV2 to TRBJ2-3; weak D call: TRBD2 (6 bases). The V gene lost 11 bases and the J gene lost 2 bases, with 17 bases spanning the gap. CDR3 size: 14 residues. Germline CDR1 is SNHLY and CDR2 is FYNNEI. DNA of the CDR3: TGTGCCGCTTCCGGGAGCGGCTACACAGATACGCAGTATTTT. It codes for CAASGSGYTDTQYF. Variable domain in full (rest from reference TRBV2 and TRBJ2-3): EPEVTQTPSHQVTQMGQEVILRCVPISNHLYFYWYRQILGQKVEFLVSFYNNEISEKSEIFDDQFSVERPDGSNFTLKIRSTKLEDSAMYFCAASGSGYTDTQYFGPGTRLTVL.

The V gene is TRBV7-9, the J gene TRBJ1-2, with 9 bases fitting TRBD1. The V gene end was trimmed by 3 bases and the J gene end by 8 bases; junction bases not matched to a gene: 7. Per the germline V gene, CDR1 is SEHNR and CDR2 is FQNEAQ (reference sequence). CDR3 length: 14 amino acids. The CDR3 sequence is CASSFLGQGRGYTF. The CDR3 nucleotides read TGTGCCAGCAGCTTTCTGGGACAGGGTCGGGGCTACACCTTC.

The sample holds one count of this clonotype. The CDR3 coding sequence is TGTGCCAGCAGTGACTCGGCGGACAGTCCTAACTATGGCTACACCTTC. This codes for CASSDSADSPNYGYTF. The genes are TRBV6-4 and TRBJ1-2, with a weak D call TRBD1 (6 bases). CDR3 length: 16 residues. V lost 0 bases and J 0 bases, leaving 11 bases between the germline ends. Germline assignment: CDR1 MRHNA and CDR2 SNTAGT.

This sequence joins TRBV9 and TRBJ1-1; no clear D gene. CDR3 length: 15 amino acids. Deletions cut 0 bases from V and 0 bases from J, with 9 bases between. Per the germline V gene, CDR1 is SGDLS and CDR2 is YYNGEE. CDR3 in amino acids: CASSVGPGLNTEAFF. The CDR3 DNA follows: TGTGCCAGCAGCGTAGGGCCAGGATTGAACACTGAAGCTTTCTTT. The full variable domain, in which reference TRBV9 and TRBJ1-1 provide the parts outside the CDR3, is DSGVTQTPKHLITATGQRVTLRCSPRSGDLSVYWYQQSLDQGLQFLIQYYNGEERAKGNILERFSAQQFPDLHSELNLSSLELGDSALYFCASSVGPGLNTEAFFGQGTRLTVV.

The chain links TRBV7-6 to TRBJ2-2, with a tentative D call TRBD2 (6 bases). This CDR3 has 12 amino acids. V was clipped by 6 bases and J by 5 bases, with 7 bases between them. Germline V gives CDR1 SGHVS, CDR2 FNYEAQ. This CDR3 reads CASRDYTGELFF. For the CDR3, the DNA is TGTGCCAGCAGGGACTATACCGGGGAGCTGTTTTTT. The full variable domain, with the rest looked up from reference TRBV7-6 and TRBJ2-2, is GAGVSQSPRYKVTKRGQDVALRCDPISGHVSLYWYRQALGQGPEFLTYFNYEAQQDKSGLPNDRFSAERPEGSISTLTIQRTEQRDSAMYRCASRDYTGELFFGEGSRLTVL.

The genes are TRBV15 and TRBJ2-3; 8 nucleotides align to TRBD1. V gave up 2 bases and J gave up 2 bases; unmatched junction bases: 6. The CDR3 is 16 residues long. Germline-derived CDR1 and CDR2 are LNHNV and YYDKDF (reference sequence). The CDR3, as DNA: TGTGCCACCAGCAGACGTACGACAGGGGTCACAGATACGCAGTATTTT. Amino acids: CATSRRTTGVTDTQYF.

Concerning this clonotype: The conserved phenylalanine or tryptophan normally closing the CDR3 is absent here, so this likely arose from a read error. It is unclear where the CDR3 begins or ends on the DNA, so no DNA is shown, and the CDR3 is as TCRdb lists it. The V and J genes are TRBV20-1 and TRBJ2-3; the table assigns TRBD1, which was not confirmed against the DNA. Germline values: CDR1 DFQATT, CDR2 SNEGSKA (reference sequence). Counting both end residues, the CDR3 totals 13 amino acids. CDR3 sequence reads: CSARGGEGVKKFY.

This clonotype was detected a few times. CDR3: CASREQVGAYNEQFF. For the CDR3, the DNA is TGTGCCAGCAGAGAACAGGTGGGCGCCTACAATGAGCAGTTCTTC. The rearrangement joins TRBV6-1 to TRBJ2-1; D may be TRBD1 (5 bases). Deletions cut 6 bases from V and 2 bases from J, with 14 bases between. CDR1 MNHNS and CDR2 SASEGT come from the germline V gene. The CDR3 covers 15 residues.

In regard to this clonotype: The junction differs from germline at one of its ends, possibly a read error. This rearrangement joins TRBV7-9 to TRBJ2-1; 12 bases fit TRBD2. The CDR3 totals 15 residues. The V gene's germline CDR1 is SEHNR and CDR2 FQNEAQ (reference sequence). CDR3 protein: CASSSSGRAYDEQFF. The CDR3 nucleotides are TGTGCCAGCAGCTCTAGCGGGAGGGCCTACGATGAGCAGTTCTTC.

This clonotype was picked up many times. The chain employs TRBV7-9 and TRBJ2-7; weak D call: TRBD1 (5 bases). Germline CDR1 and CDR2: SEHNR and FQNEAQ (reference sequence). Deletions cut 2 bases from V and 2 bases from J, with 13 bases between. This CDR3 is built from 15 residues. CDR3 protein: CASSLFQGDTYEQYF. The DNA of the CDR3 is TGTGCCAGCAGCTTATTCCAGGGCGATACCTACGAGCAGTACTTC.

The chain combines TRBV4-2 with TRBJ1-5, with D perhaps TRBD1 (5 bases). Trimming pared 1 base from V and 7 bases from J, leaving 11 bases between. The CDR3 loop spans 14 amino acids. Germline V CDR1 and CDR2: LGHNA, YNFKEQ. CDR3 residues: CASSQGGRRQPQHF. For the CDR3, the DNA is TGTGCCAGCAGCCAAGGGGGACGGCGACAGCCCCAGCATTTT.

Here the CDR3 reads CASSKPGQSYEQYF. The CDR3 DNA is TGTGCCAGTAGTAAACCGGGACAGTCCTACGAGCAGTACTTC. This chain joins TRBV12-3 or TRBV12-4 and TRBJ2-7, with 7 bases fitting TRBD1. The CDR3 has 14 amino acids. The J segment lost 1 base and the V segment lost 9 bases, leaving 9 bases of the junction unmatched.

CDR3 sequence: CASSGGNLAGALYEQYF. The CDR3 region has the DNA TGTGCCAGCAGTGGGGGGAACCTAGCGGGCGCCCTCTACGAGCAGTACTTC. This chain links TRBV25-1 with TRBJ2-7, with 8 bases identical to TRBD2. Germline CDR1 MGHDK, CDR2 SYGVNS. Germline trimming cut 4 bases from V and 3 bases from J; bases unmatched to any gene: 14. The CDR3 length is 17 residues.

The chain has TRBV7-2 and TRBJ1-1; 8 bases align to TRBD1. The germline V gene encodes CDR1 SGHTA and CDR2 FQGNSA. Germline trimming cut 2 bases from V and 1 base from J; bases unmatched to any gene: 3. This CDR3 spans 15 amino acids. The CDR3 region is CASSLNGQGNTEAFF. The CDR3 bases are TGTGCCAGCAGCTTAAACGGACAGGGGAACACTGAAGCTTTCTTT.